Here is one T cell receptor beta chain with its context. Antigen unknown. The CDR3 consists of 15 residues. V lost 4 bases, J lost 0 bases, and 11 bases lay in between. Per the germline V gene, CDR1 is SGHDT and CDR2 is YYEEEE. The data stem from a study of cytomegalovirus exposure and HLA in healthy donors. At collection, donors were nominally healthy, but unrecorded immune exposures were probable. Overall study results and limits: Among TCR beta chains, those listed as cytomegalovirus-associated numbered over 150.

The primer mix had 60 Vbeta and 13 Jbeta primers. Measured with immunoSEQ multiplex PCR; TCRdb has only the in-frame clones, and not every one. The table has under 250,000 clones, 82% seen once. This clonotype was sampled from a man in his forties in good health and CMV-seropositive. The chain has TRBV5-6 and TRBJ2-1, with D perhaps TRBD1 or TRBD2 (5 bases each). Input material: PBMCs. The CDR3 here is CASSMGPSSYNEQFF. CDR3 nucleotide sequence: TGTGCCAGCAGCATGGGACCTAGCTCCTACAATGAGCAGTTCTTC.